These 19 T cell receptor beta chains share one sample of origin, sequenced in a study of Ad26.COV2.S vaccination and SARS-CoV-2 variants. As for treatment: roughly 20 received Ad26.COV2.S at low or high dose, single or two shots; about 5 received placebo; per-sample allocation not given. Samples came from day 63 after the first vaccine or placebo injection. TCRdb keeps only in-frame clones here, not all; method: immunoSEQ multiplex PCR. The data show about 440,000 clones, roughly 88% seen once. The source material was peripheral blood, sampled in a trial of Ad26.COV2.S vaccine versus placebo. The receptors stem from a person aged 18 to 65 who received the Ad26.COV2.S COVID-19 vaccine or a placebo.

The V gene is TRBV9, the J gene TRBJ2-6; no reliable D call. CDR3 length: 18 residues. V was clipped by 1 base and J by 0 bases, with 14 bases between them. CDR1 SGDLS and CDR2 YYNGEE come from the germline V gene. The CDR3 loop is CASSVQTKVRSGANVLTF. The CDR3 DNA is TGTGCCAGCAGCGTACAGACAAAGGTCCGCTCTGGGGCCAACGTCCTGACTTTC.

This clone has just one count. This chain's CDR3 is CASSPEPSDGIDPGELFF. The CDR3 nucleotides are TGTGCCAGCAGCCCGGAACCGAGCGATGGAATTGATCCCGGGGAGCTGTTTTTT. V and J are TRBV7-6 and TRBJ2-2; D not resolved. From germline, CDR1 is SGHVS and CDR2 FNYEAQ. There are 18 residues in the CDR3. V lost 5 bases to trimming and J lost 6 bases, with 25 bases between them.

The gene calls are TRBV4-1 and TRBJ2-1; 7 bases map to TRBD2. The CDR3 has 18 amino acids. Germline V gives CDR1 MGHRA, CDR2 YSYEKL. J gave up 6 bases and V 0 bases, and 14 bases lay outside the gene matches. The CDR3 DNA reads as TGCGCCAGCAGCCAAGATCAGGTCCGGGCGGGAGAGGGCAATGAGCAGTTCTTC. This encodes CASSQDQVRAGEGNEQFF.

The J gene is TRBJ1-1, the V gene TRBV5-1; D ambiguous. The CDR3 runs to 14 residues. With 0 bases removed from V and 0 bases from J, the gap between germline ends came to 6 bases. Germline CDR1 SGHRS, CDR2 YFSETQ. CDR3 region: CASSLAPVNTEAFF. Written as DNA, the CDR3 is TGCGCCAGCAGCTTGGCCCCGGTGAACACTGAAGCTTTCTTT. Full variable domain (rest looked up from reference TRBV5-1 and TRBJ1-1): KAGVTQTPRYLIKTRGQQVTLSCSPISGHRSVSWYQQTPGQGLQFLFEYFSETQRNKGNFPGRFSGRQFSNSRSEMNVSTLELGDSALYLCASSLAPVNTEAFFGQGTRLTVV.

The chain uses TRBV7-9 and TRBJ2-5; 12 bases align to TRBD2. The CDR3 has 16 amino acids. V lost 1 base, J lost 4 bases, and 4 bases stayed unmatched. In germline, CDR1 is SEHNR, CDR2 FQNEAQ (reference sequence). Here the CDR3 reads CASSLDLAGGLETQYF. The CDR3 DNA is TGTGCCAGCAGCTTAGACCTAGCGGGAGGGTTAGAGACCCAGTACTTC.

The chain uses TRBV27 and TRBJ2-3; D gene ambiguous. CDR1 is MNHEY and CDR2 is SMNVEV in the germline V gene (reference sequence). This CDR3 has 14 amino acids. Trimming left V 3 bases short and J 2 bases short, with 9 bases between. The CDR3 sequence is CASSLKWPTDTQYF. The CDR3 DNA reads TGTGCCAGCAGTTTGAAGTGGCCCACAGATACGCAGTATTTT.

The J gene is TRBJ1-6, the V gene TRBV27; 9 bases are shared with TRBD1. Germline lookup yields CDR1 MNHEY and CDR2 SMNVEV (reference sequence). With V trimmed by 3 bases and J by 7 bases, 4 bases remained unmatched. The CDR3 is 15 residues long. The CDR3 sequence: CASSLGTGRNSPLHF. DNA of the CDR3: TGTGCCAGCAGTTTGGGGACAGGGAGGAATTCACCCCTCCACTTT.

The chain joins TRBV4-2 to TRBJ1-2; D uncertain. V was pared by 0 bases and J by 2 bases, with 13 bases between. The CDR3 loop spans 16 amino acids. CDR1 and CDR2 (germline): LGHNA, YNFKEQ. The CDR3, as DNA: TGTGCCAGCAGCCAAGAGCCAGCGGAGGTAAACTATGGCTACACCTTC. It yields the protein CASSQEPAEVNYGYTF.

The chain has TRBV6-6 and TRBJ2-7, with a tentative D call TRBD2 (5 bases). This CDR3 contains 14 residues. Germline V gene data show CDR1 as MNHNY and CDR2 as SVGAGI (reference sequence). V shed 4 bases and J shed 6 bases, with 16 bases lying between them. CDR3 amino acids: CASSLDRGTLEQYF. The CDR3 DNA reads as TGTGCCAGCAGTTTGGACCGGGGAACTCTCGAGCAGTACTTC.

This chain joins TRBV27 and TRBJ2-3; D possibly corresponds to TRBD2 (6 bases). V was clipped by 1 base and J by 0 bases, with 26 bases between them. The CDR3 contains 21 residues. Germline CDR1 and CDR2: MNHEY and SMNVEV (reference sequence). Here the CDR3 reads CASSLYPGPGTFKSSTDTQYF. The CDR3 DNA reads TGTGCCAGCAGTTTATATCCAGGGCCCGGGACTTTTAAGTCTAGCACAGATACGCAGTATTTT.

This clone appeared a few times. An end of the junction does not agree with germline; a read error may underlie this. V usage is TRBV29-1 and J usage is TRBJ2-3; TRBD1 matches at 8 bases. The CDR3 consists of 15 residues. Germline V gene sequence: CDR1 SQVTM, CDR2 ANQGSEA. The CDR3 DNA follows: TGCAGCGCTGAATGGGGACCAGGGGGCTCAGATACGCAGTATTTT. Protein sequence: CSAEWGPGGSDTQYF.

The V and J genes are TRBV19 and TRBJ2-5; TRBD1 is a possible D gene (7 bases). CDR1 LNHDA and CDR2 SQIVND come from the germline V gene (reference sequence). V was trimmed by 6 bases and J by 0 bases, leaving 17 bases between them. This CDR3 has 16 amino acids. The CDR3 nucleotides read TGTGCCAGTAGCGCCCGACAGGGAGGCGACCAAGAGACCCAGTACTTC. Its translation is CASSARQGGDQETQYF.

The chain combines TRBV19 with TRBJ2-3; TRBD1 matches 10 bases. Germline V gene lookup returns CDR1 LNHDA and CDR2 SQIVND (reference sequence). Trimming took 3 bases from V and 2 from J; bases not matched to a gene: 5. CDR3 size: 16 residues. The CDR3 region has the DNA TGTGCCAGTAGTATGGGACAGGGGCGATTCACAGATACGCAGTATTTT. Translating gives CASSMGQGRFTDTQYF. Looking up the rest from reference TRBV19 and TRBJ2-3 gives the full variable domain: DGGITQSPKYLFRKEGQNVTLSCEQNLNHDAMYWYRQDPGQGLRLIYYSQIVNDFQKGDIAEGYSVSREKKESFPLTVTSAQKNPTAFYLCASSMGQGRFTDTQYFGPGTRLTVL.

This chain connects TRBV5-4 to TRBJ2-4; TRBD2 matches 9 bases. The V segment lost 4 bases and the J segment 0 bases; nucleotides outside the gene matches: 14. The CDR3 has 19 amino acids. Germline loops: CDR1 SGHNT, CDR2 YYREEE (reference sequence). The CDR3 DNA follows: TGTGCCAGCAGCCCTCAGGGTAGCGGGAGCCCGCTAGCCAAAAACATTCAGTACTTC. As protein: CASSPQGSGSPLAKNIQYF.

The chain links TRBV9 to TRBJ2-5, with D maybe TRBD2 (7 bases). Germline CDR1 and CDR2: SGDLS and YYNGEE. Trimming cost V 1 base and J 3 bases, with 22 bases left between them. The CDR3 runs to 18 residues. This chain's CDR3 is CASSVNPGRGHPKETQYF. CDR3 bases: TGTGCCAGCAGCGTAAACCCCGGGCGGGGGCATCCGAAAGAGACCCAGTACTTC.

The genes are TRBV7-8 and TRBJ2-7; 10 positions agree with TRBD1. Germline lookup yields CDR1 SGHVS and CDR2 FQNEAQ. V lost 1 base, J lost 6 bases, and 3 bases stayed unmatched. The CDR3 consists of 14 residues. The CDR3 DNA is TGTGCCAGCAGCTTAGGACAGGGGGCGTCCGAGCAGTACTTC. The encoded protein is CASSLGQGASEQYF.

This chain joins TRBV9 and TRBJ2-5; the D is unclear. The germline gives CDR1 SGDLS, CDR2 YYNGEE. This CDR3 comprises 14 residues. The ends were cut back, 0 bases at V and 1 base at J, with 7 bases in the middle. CDR3 nucleotide sequence: TGTGCCAGCAGCGTAGGTCCGTTCCAAGAGACCCAGTACTTC. It yields the protein CASSVGPFQETQYF.

This chain connects TRBV19 to TRBJ2-3; D is perhaps TRBD2 (5 bases). CDR1 and CDR2 from the germline V gene are LNHDA and SQIVND (reference sequence). CDR3 size: 13 residues. Trimming removed 7 bases from V and 1 base from J, with 9 bases in between. DNA of the CDR3: TGTGCCAGTACCCCCGGGGGCACAGATACGCAGTATTTT. It codes for CASTPGGTDTQYF. Looking up the rest from reference TRBV19 and TRBJ2-3 gives the full variable domain: DGGITQSPKYLFRKEGQNVTLSCEQNLNHDAMYWYRQDPGQGLRLIYYSQIVNDFQKGDIAEGYSVSREKKESFPLTVTSAQKNPTAFYLCASTPGGTDTQYFGPGTRLTVL.

The gene calls are TRBV5-5 and TRBJ1-5, with D perhaps matching TRBD1 (6 bases). Germline CDR1 SGHKS, CDR2 YYEKEE (reference sequence). With 7 bases removed from V and 6 bases from J, the gap between germline ends came to 14 bases. CDR3 length: 13 amino acids. CDR3 sequence: CASSRRGAQPQHF. The CDR3 region has the DNA TGTGCCAGCTCACGGAGGGGGGCTCAGCCCCAGCATTTT.